This record concerns one T cell receptor beta chain sequence. This clonotype turned up a few times. The specificity of this receptor is unknown. Per-nucleotide qualities are absent, and no much larger clonotype sits a single base away. Preparation of the library involved PCR. At the Johns Hopkins FTIC core, DNA from the cultured CD4+ T cells underwent TCR sequencing with the Oncomine TCR Beta short-read assay. Genomic DNA was extracted from the cultured CD4+ T cells with the QIAamp micro DNA kit. Oncomine TCR Beta libraries from cultured CD4+ T cells were pooled with unique dual indexes and sequenced on an Illumina iSeq 100. Regarding the original processing steps: Non-productive sequences were filtered out, and CDR3s that did not start with C, did not end with F or W, or were shorter than 7 amino acids were discarded. The MANAFEST web application identified antigen-specific clonotypes by comparing peptide-stimulated wells against reference wells and other culture wells. Positive clones required FDR below 0.05, an odds ratio above 5, and productive frequency above 0.1% in at least two of three replicate wells. Clonotypes that were significantly expanded in both SARS-CoV-2 spike wells and at least one common cold coronavirus spike condition were defined as cross-reactive. Similarity between CDR3 sequences was evaluated in R version 3.6.1 using Levenshtein distances (stringdist) and unrooted phylogenetic trees (ape). In TCRdb, the public reads were trimmed at Q25 with fastp and aligned with MiXCR, with productive beta chains retained. Each record represents a unique CDR3 protein, reported with the most common genes and DNA among its rows. The V and J calls follow TCRdb's processing rather than the paper's. Here the sample has 15,000 or so distinct CDR3 sequences; about two fifths occur a single time. The ten largest clones capture 7% to 8.5% of the sample.

These data originate in a study of vaccination and CD4 T cells after COVID-19 (dated by TCRdb to between 2021 and 2022). Regarding the research as a whole: SARS-CoV-2 positivity had been established in the convalescent patients by nasal swab PCR, and mild disease was recorded in nine of these patients and severe disease in one. Post-vaccine blood samples were taken a median of roughly 75 days after the second vaccine dose, with a range of roughly 13 to 250 days. The cultures were stimulated with overlapping spike peptide pools from SARS-CoV-2 and from the common cold coronaviruses HCoV-NL63, HCoV-OC43 and HCoV-229E. Participants received two doses of either the Pfizer-BioNTech BNT162b2 vaccine (n=8) or the Moderna mRNA-1273 vaccine (n=2). The convalescent cohort included six males and four females, with two Hispanic individuals, seven Caucasians, two Asians and one multiracial person. Post-COVID blood samples from convalescent patients were collected a median of about 100 days after diagnosis, with a range of about 35 to 161 days. As controls, cultures received a CEFX viral epitope pool (the positive control), an HIV-1 Nef peptide pool (the negative control), or no peptide at all. In 10 COVID-19 convalescent patients and a few infection-naive healthy vaccine recipients, the spike-specific CD4+ TCR repertoire before mRNA vaccination was compared with the repertoire after mRNA vaccination. Results and caveats for the whole study, not just this receptor: Relatively few convalescent patients were included in the study, and early timepoints after natural infection were not analyzed. Among the post-vaccine SARS-CoV-2-reactive clones in convalescent patients, a median about 89% showed up only after vaccination, which suggests vaccine-specific priming. Nearly all vaccine-specific clones in convalescent patients (304 of 307) were mono-reactive for SARS-CoV-2 spike rather than cross-reactive with common cold coronaviruses. The median count of SARS-CoV-2-reactive clonotypes went up from 20 to 25 after infection to about 41 after vaccination, although the change was not significant.

Read against the paper, the sample's treatment or condition label means: roughly 11-day PBMC culture with coronavirus spike peptide pools or control peptides (ViraFEST assay). The ViraFEST assay, used in the study, expanded antigen-specific T cells with peptide pools and then identified the expanded clonotypes through TCR sequencing. The convalescent patients' positive SARS-CoV-2 PCR tests fell between March and December 2020, which was before the Alpha, Beta and Delta variants emerged in the United States. Fewer than 2.5 million PBMCs per well were cultured in IMDM with roughly 5% human AB serum and 8.5 to 10 IU/ml IL-2, plus 10 ug/ml peptide pools. On days 3 and 7, half of the culture medium was replaced with fresh IL-2-containing medium. After about nine days of culture, CD4+ T cells were isolated by negative selection with the EasySep CD4+ T cell isolation kit. PBMCs were separated from whole blood using Ficoll-Paque Plus gradient centrifugation and then either used fresh or cryopreserved at -140C. In general, triplicate wells were set up for every culture condition.

Relative to germline, V is 6 bases shorter and J is 4 bases shorter, with 15 bases between their ends. The CDR3 spans 14 residues, from the cysteine through the phenylalanine. CDR3 DNA only is kept here, 42 bases in frame from base 1. Looking up the germline V gene yields CDR1 MNHNS and CDR2 SASEGT. The material sequenced was CD4+ T cells from blood, cultured in vitro. Rearrangement joined TRBV6-1 to TRBJ1-1; TRBD1 is perhaps the D gene, given 6 matching bases. The source is a human donor who had recovered from COVID-19. CDR3 reads: CASSPDRSVTEAFF. The base sequence is TGTGCCAGCAGCCCTGACAGGAGCGTCACTGAAGCTTTCTTT.